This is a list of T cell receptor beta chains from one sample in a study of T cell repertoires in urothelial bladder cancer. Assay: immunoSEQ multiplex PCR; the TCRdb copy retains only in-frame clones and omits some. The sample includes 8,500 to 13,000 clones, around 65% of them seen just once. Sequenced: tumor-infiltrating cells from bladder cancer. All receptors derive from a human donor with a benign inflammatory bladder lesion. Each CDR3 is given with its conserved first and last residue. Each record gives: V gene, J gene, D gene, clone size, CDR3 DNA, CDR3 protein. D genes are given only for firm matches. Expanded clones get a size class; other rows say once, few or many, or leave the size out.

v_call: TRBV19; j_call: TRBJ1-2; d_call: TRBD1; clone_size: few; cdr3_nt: TGTGCCAGTAGTATAGGCGTGGGACAGGGGGCGTCCGGCTACACCTTC; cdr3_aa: CASSIGVGQGASGYTF
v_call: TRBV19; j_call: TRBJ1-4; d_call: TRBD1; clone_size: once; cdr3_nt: TGTGCCACCCGCACCACAGGGGCCATTGGCATCGTTAATGAAAAACTGTTTTTT; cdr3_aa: CATRTTGAIGIVNEKLFF
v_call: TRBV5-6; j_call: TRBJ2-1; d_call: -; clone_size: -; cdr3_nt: TGTGCCAGCAGCCCCAGCCATGGAGATTACAATGAGCAGTTCTTC; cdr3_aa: CASSPSHGDYNEQFF
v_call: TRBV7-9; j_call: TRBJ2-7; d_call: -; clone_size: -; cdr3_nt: TGTGCCAGCAGCTTAGATCCCAGCTACGAGCAGTACTTC; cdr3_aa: CASSLDPSYEQYF
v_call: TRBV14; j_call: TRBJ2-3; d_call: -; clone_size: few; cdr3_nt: TGTGCCAGCAGCCAAGTCGGGGGGCTGATAGGTACGCAGTATTTT; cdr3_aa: CASSQVGGLIGTQYF
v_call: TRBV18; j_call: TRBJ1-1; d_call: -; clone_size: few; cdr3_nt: TGTGCCAGCTCACCACAGGTCGGGACAGAAGCTTTCTTT; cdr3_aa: CASSPQVGTEAFF
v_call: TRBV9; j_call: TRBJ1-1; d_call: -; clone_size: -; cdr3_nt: TGTGCCAGCAGCGTAGGGGGAGGGGAAACTGAAGCTTTCTTT; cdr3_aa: CASSVGGGETEAFF
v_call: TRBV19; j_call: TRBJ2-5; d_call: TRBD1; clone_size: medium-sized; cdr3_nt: TGTGCCAGTAGTAGGACAGGAGGAGAGGAGACCCAGTACTTC; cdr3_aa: CASSRTGGEETQYF
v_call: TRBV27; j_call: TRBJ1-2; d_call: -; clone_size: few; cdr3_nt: TGTGCCAGCAGTGATGGCCCTTACTATGGCTACACCTTC; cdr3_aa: CASSDGPYYGYTF
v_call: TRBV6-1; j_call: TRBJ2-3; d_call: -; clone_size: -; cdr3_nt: TGTGCCAGCAGTGTGCAGGGGGATACGCAGTATTTT; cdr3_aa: CASSVQGDTQYF
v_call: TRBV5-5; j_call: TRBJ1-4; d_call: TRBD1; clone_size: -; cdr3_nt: TGTGCCAGCAGCTTACTACCGGGACAGTCGAATGAAAAACTGTTTTTT; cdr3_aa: CASSLLPGQSNEKLFF
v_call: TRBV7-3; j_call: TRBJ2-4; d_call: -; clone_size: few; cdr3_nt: TGTGCCAGCAGTTTGGACGGTCTAGCCAAAAACATTCAGTACTTC; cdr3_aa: CASSLDGLAKNIQYF
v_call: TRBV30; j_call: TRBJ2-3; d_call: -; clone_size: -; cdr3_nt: TGTGCCTGGACAGGGGAAGGGACAGATACGCAGTATTTT; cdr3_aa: CAWTGEGTDTQYF
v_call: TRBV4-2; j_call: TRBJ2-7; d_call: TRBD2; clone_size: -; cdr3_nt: TGTGCCAGCAGCCAAGATAGCGGGGGGGCCAACCCCTACGAGCAGTACTTC; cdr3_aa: CASSQDSGGANPYEQYF
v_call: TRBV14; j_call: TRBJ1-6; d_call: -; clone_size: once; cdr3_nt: TGTGCCAGCAGCCAAGTATCAGGGGCAGGTTCACCCCTCCACTTT; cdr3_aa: CASSQVSGAGSPLHF
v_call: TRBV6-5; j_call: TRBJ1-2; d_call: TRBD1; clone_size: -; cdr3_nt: TGTGCCAGCACCCCCGGACAGGGGGCGGCCGGCTACACCTTC; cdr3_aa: CASTPGQGAAGYTF
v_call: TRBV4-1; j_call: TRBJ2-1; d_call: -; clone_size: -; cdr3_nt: TGCGCCAGCAGCCAAGATTGGGAAGGGGGGAGGAACTACAATGAGCAGTTCTTC; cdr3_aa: CASSQDWEGGRNYNEQFF
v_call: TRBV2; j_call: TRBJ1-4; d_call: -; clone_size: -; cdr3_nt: TGTGCCAGCAGCCTTACCGGGAGGGGGACTAATGAAAAACTGTTTTTT; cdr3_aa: CASSLTGRGTNEKLFF
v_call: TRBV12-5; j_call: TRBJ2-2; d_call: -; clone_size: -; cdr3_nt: TGTGCTTCCGTTACTGGGGGATACACCGGGGAGCTGTTTTTT; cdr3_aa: CASVTGGYTGELFF
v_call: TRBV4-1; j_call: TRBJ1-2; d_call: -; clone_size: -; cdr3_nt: TGCGCCAGCAGTCGCCCGGTGGACAGTGGCGGCTACACCTTC; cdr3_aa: CASSRPVDSGGYTF
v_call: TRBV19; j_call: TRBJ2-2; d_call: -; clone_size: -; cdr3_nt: TGTGCCAGTAGTAATAGACCGGGAAGGGACACCGGGGAGCTGTTTTTT; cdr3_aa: CASSNRPGRDTGELFF
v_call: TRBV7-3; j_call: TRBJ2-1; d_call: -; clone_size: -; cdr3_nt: TGTGCCAGCAGCTTAGGCGGGGAATACAATGAGCAGTTCTTC; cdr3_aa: CASSLGGEYNEQFF
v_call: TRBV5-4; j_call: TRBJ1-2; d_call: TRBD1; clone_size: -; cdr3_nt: TGTGCCAGCAGCAGGACGGGACAGGGGGACTATGGCTACACCTTC; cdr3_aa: CASSRTGQGDYGYTF
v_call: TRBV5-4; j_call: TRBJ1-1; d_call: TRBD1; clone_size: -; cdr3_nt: TGTGCCAGCATGCATGACAGGGGCACTGAAGCTTTCTTT; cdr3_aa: CASMHDRGTEAFF
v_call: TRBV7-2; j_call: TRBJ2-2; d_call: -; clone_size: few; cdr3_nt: TGTGCCAGCAGCCACGCGGGGCGCACCGGGGAGCTGTTTTTT; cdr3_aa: CASSHAGRTGELFF
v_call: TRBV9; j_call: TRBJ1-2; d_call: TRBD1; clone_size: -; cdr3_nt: TGTGCCAGCAGCGTAGCGCCGACAGGGGTAACTAGCTACACCTTC; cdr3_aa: CASSVAPTGVTSYTF
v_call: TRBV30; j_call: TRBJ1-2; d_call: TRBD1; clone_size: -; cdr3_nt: TGTGCCTGGAGTCCCGGAAGGGGGCATGGCTACACCTTC; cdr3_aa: CAWSPGRGHGYTF
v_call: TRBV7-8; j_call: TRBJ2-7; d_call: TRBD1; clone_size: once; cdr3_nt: TGTGCCAGCAGCTTAGAGGGGACAGGGGGCCTCTACGAGCAGTACTTC; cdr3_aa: CASSLEGTGGLYEQYF
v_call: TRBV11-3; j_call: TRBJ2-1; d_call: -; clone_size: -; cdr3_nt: TGTGCCAGCAGCTTATTAGCAAAAGGGGGTGAGCAGTTCTTC; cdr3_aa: CASSLLAKGGEQFF
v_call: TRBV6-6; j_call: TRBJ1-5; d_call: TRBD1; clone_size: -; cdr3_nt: TGTGCCGGGGGGACAGGGGTTGGGGATCAGCCCCAGCATTTT; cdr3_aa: CAGGTGVGDQPQHF
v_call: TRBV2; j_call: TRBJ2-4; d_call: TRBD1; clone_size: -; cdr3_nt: TGTGCCAGCAGCCGGACAGGGGGCAATATTCAGTACTTC; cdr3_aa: CASSRTGGNIQYF
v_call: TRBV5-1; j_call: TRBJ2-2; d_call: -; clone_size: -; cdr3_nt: TGCGCCAGCAGCTTGGGGACCTACACCGGGGAGCTGTTTTTT; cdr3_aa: CASSLGTYTGELFF
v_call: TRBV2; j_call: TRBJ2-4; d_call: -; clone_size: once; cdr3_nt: TGTGCCAGCAGTGCGGCCTCTTTCCAGGGTAACATTCAGTACTTC; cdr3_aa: CASSAASFQGNIQYF